The 4 T cell receptor beta chains listed next were all sequenced from one sample in a study of immune evolution from preneoplasia to lung adenocarcinoma (dated by TCRdb to the early 2020s). The library was generated by the immunoSEQ multiplex PCR assay. Entries here come from immuneACCESS through TCRdb and include only in-frame sequences with V and J called. Some clones fail to appear in such tables; in the studies checked, an unresolved V gene covers under half of the shortfall, and the cause of the remainder is unknown. The table for this sample lists fewer than 50,000 clones; around 79% of them were counted only once. Clones ranked in the top ten supply approximately 4.8% of the sample. The sequenced sample was FFPE invasive lung adenocarcinoma tissue. According to the study, the label for this sample's cell subset or site signals: frankly invasive lung adenocarcinoma (ADC). The source of these receptors is a person between 60 and 70 years old with lung adenocarcinoma.

V usage is TRBV7-2 and J usage is TRBJ2-3; D possibly corresponds to TRBD2 (5 bases). Trimming left V 7 bases short and J 2 bases short, with 10 bases between. Germline V gives CDR1 SGHTA, CDR2 FQGNSA. The CDR3 length is 13 residues. CDR3 nucleotide sequence: TGTGCCAGCAAAGGGAGAAACACAGATACGCAGTATTTT. It codes for CASKGRNTDTQYF.

The chain links TRBV18 to TRBJ2-5; D remains ambiguous. The CDR3 runs to 12 residues. V dropped 5 bases and J dropped 3 bases, with 7 bases sitting between them. Germline CDR1 is KGHSH and CDR2 is LQKENI. DNA of the CDR3: TGTGCCAGCTCAGTCCTAAAAGAGACCCAGTACTTC. The encoded protein is CASSVLKETQYF.

The chain joins TRBV28 to TRBJ2-7; a weak D match, TRBD1 (6 bases). Germline V gives CDR1 MDHEN, CDR2 SYDVKM. V lost 5 bases to trimming and J lost 1 base, with 15 bases between them. CDR3 size: 15 residues. The CDR3 region is CASSTGTFPSYEQYF. CDR3 DNA sequence: TGTGCCAGCAGTACCGGGACATTTCCTTCCTACGAGCAGTACTTC.

V and J are TRBV7-6 and TRBJ2-7; D is uncertain. The CDR3 runs 13 residues. Trimming took 0 bases from V and 6 from J, leaving 9 bases between them. Germline lookup yields CDR1 SGHVS and CDR2 FNYEAQ. The CDR3 region is CASSLATLREQYF. For the CDR3, the DNA is TGTGCCAGCAGCTTAGCTACATTACGCGAGCAGTACTTC. Variable domain in full (rest from reference TRBV7-6 and TRBJ2-7): GAGVSQSPRYKVTKRGQDVALRCDPISGHVSLYWYRQALGQGPEFLTYFNYEAQQDKSGLPNDRFSAERPEGSISTLTIQRTEQRDSAMYRCASSLATLREQYFGPGTRLTVT.